The 6 T cell receptor beta chains listed next were all sequenced from one sample in a study of cytomegalovirus exposure and HLA in healthy donors. Assay used: immunoSEQ multiplex PCR; TCRdb lists only in-frame clones, some missing. The repertoire includes about 360,000 clones, roughly 88% of them detected once, and under 0.95% sits in the top ten. The sequenced sample was PBMCs. Receptors were obtained from a woman under 30 in good health and CMV-seronegative.

This chain uses TRBV13 with TRBJ1-2; 9 bases agree with TRBD1. V trimming: 5 bases; J trimming: 4 bases; junction bases outside the gene matches: 5. In germline, CDR1 is PRHDT, CDR2 FYEKMQ (reference sequence). The CDR3 is made up of 14 amino acids. The CDR3 nucleotides are TGTGCCAGCAGCGAGACAGGGGGGACCTATGGCTACACCTTC. Encoded protein: CASSETGGTYGYTF.

V and J are TRBV2 and TRBJ2-6; 9 bases align to TRBD2. This CDR3 comprises 17 residues. Germline V CDR1 and CDR2: SNHLY, FYNNEI. Losses at the gene ends were 6 bases for V and 4 bases for J; bases not matched to a gene: 10. The CDR3 nucleotides read TGTGCCAGCAGGCGGGGGCTAGCGGGGCACGGGGCCAACGTCCTGACTTTC. Translating gives CASRRGLAGHGANVLTF.

The chain joins TRBV7-2 to TRBJ2-3; the match to TRBD2 covers 13 bases. Trimming took 5 bases from V and 0 from J; bases not matched to a gene: 5. Looked up from germline, CDR1 is SGHTA and CDR2 is FQGNSA. The CDR3 runs 17 residues. The CDR3 nucleotides are TGTGCCAGCAGCACAGGACTAGCGGGGGTTAGCACAGATACGCAGTATTTT. It yields the protein CASSTGLAGVSTDTQYF.

The DNA of the CDR3 is TGTGCCAGCAGTCACCCGGGGCTAACAGGGGGGACCTACGAGCAGTACTTC. It is translated as CASSHPGLTGGTYEQYF. The chain combines TRBV27 with TRBJ2-7; 8 bases line up with TRBD1. V shed 5 bases and J 2 bases; nucleotides not matched to a gene: 14. Germline loops: CDR1 MNHEY, CDR2 SMNVEV (reference sequence). This CDR3 has 17 residues.

The rearrangement links TRBV19 to TRBJ2-3; TRBD2 matches at 8 bases. Germline values: CDR1 LNHDA, CDR2 SQIVND (reference sequence). Unmatched junction bases numbered 11, after V lost 5 bases and J lost 7 bases. CDR3 length: 15 residues. The CDR3 region has the DNA TGTGCCAGTAGTCCCAGAGCGGGAGCAGGAAATACGCAGTATTTT. This codes for CASSPRAGAGNTQYF.

There are a few counts of this clone. The genes are TRBV4-1 and TRBJ1-3, with D unresolved. CDR1 is MGHRA, CDR2 YSYEKL, per germline. The CDR3 is 16 amino acids. V was shortened by 0 bases and J by 6 bases, with 15 bases between the two germline ends. The CDR3 DNA reads TGCGCCAGCAGCCAAGATCGGAGGAGGGCCTCAAACACCATATATTTT. It specifies CASSQDRRRASNTIYF.